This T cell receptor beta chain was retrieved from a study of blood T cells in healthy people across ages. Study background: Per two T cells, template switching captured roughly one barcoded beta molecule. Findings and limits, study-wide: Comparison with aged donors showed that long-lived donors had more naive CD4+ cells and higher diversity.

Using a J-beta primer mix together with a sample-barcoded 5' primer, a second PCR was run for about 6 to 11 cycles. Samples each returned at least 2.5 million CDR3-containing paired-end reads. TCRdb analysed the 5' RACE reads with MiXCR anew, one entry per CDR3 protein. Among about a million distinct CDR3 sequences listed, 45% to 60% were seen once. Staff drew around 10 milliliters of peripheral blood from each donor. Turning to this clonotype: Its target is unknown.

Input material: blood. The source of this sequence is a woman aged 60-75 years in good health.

DNA for the CDR3: TGTGCCAGCAGTTTCGGCGGGGGAAACACTGAAGCTTTCTTT. It translates to CASSFGGGNTEAFF. The chain has TRBV27 and TRBJ1-1, with D possibly being TRBD1 (5 bases). Germline CDR1 MNHEY, CDR2 SMNVEV (reference sequence). The CDR3 runs to 14 residues. Trimming removed 3 bases from V and 2 bases from J, with 10 bases in between.